The T cell receptor (beta chain) described here comes from a study of T cell changes during pregnancy in multiple sclerosis. The assay was immunoSEQ multiplex PCR, and TCRdb's table has in-frame clones only and misses some. The data hold approximately 50,000 clones, with around 91% observed a single time. This clone was seen only a few times. The specimen comprised peripheral blood, sampled in the third trimester of pregnancy. The sequence came from a female donor in good health, enrolled as a control in a pregnancy study.

CDR3 bases: TGTGCCAGCAGATCATGGGACACTCTCACCGGGGAGCTGTTTTTT. Its protein product is CASRSWDTLTGELFF. V gene TRBV7-9 combines with J gene TRBJ2-2, with D possibly being TRBD1 (6 bases). The CDR3 is 15 amino acids. Trimming left V 6 bases short and J 4 bases short, with 15 bases between. The germline gives CDR1 SEHNR, CDR2 FQNEAQ (reference sequence). Drawing the rest from reference TRBV7-9 and TRBJ2-2, the complete variable domain is DTGVSQNPRHKITKRGQNVTFRCDPISEHNRLYWYRQTLGQGPEFLTYFQNEAQLEKSRLLSDRFSAERPKGSFSTLEIQRTEQGDSAMYLCASRSWDTLTGELFFGEGSRLTVL.